The present T cell receptor (beta chain) was sequenced within a study of blood T cells in healthy people across ages. Combining a sample-barcoded 5' primer with a J-beta primer mix, a second PCR ran for 7 to 11 cycles. The yield of each sample was at least 2.5 million CDR3-containing paired-end reads. TCRdb re-analysed the 5' RACE reads in MiXCR, keeping a single row per CDR3 protein. The sample includes 710,000 or so distinct CDR3 sequences, roughly 30% of them seen just once. Each donor was a healthy Caucasian individual from Russia, aged about 6 to 100. Overall study results and limits: With age, beta diversity per million T cells declined roughly linearly, significantly by approximately 40.

This clonotype was found a few times. Its antigen is unknown. A much more abundant neighbour one base away suggests this may be a read error. CDR1 and CDR2 from the germline V gene are MDHEN and SYDVKM. This CDR3 comprises 15 residues. This sequence joins TRBV28 and TRBJ2-7, with unresolved D. The sample comprised blood. The source is a woman aged 80 or older in good health. The CDR3 sequence: CASSPPGIGKNIQCF. In DNA form, the CDR3 reads TGTGCCAGCAGTCCCCCGGGTATTGGCAAAAACATTCAGTGCTTC.